This TCR beta chain was sequenced for a study of T cell responses to AZD1222 COVID-19 vaccine. Points from the study as a whole: Recipients of two AZD1222 doses showed rising Spike-specific TCR breadth and depth.

The method was immunoSEQ multiplex PCR; TCRdb's version includes in-frame clones alone and lacks a portion of them. This sample has over 75,000 clones, with roughly 85% found just once. Details on this clone: Its specificity is not known.

V was clipped by 4 bases and J by 3 bases; unmatched bases: 10. The CDR3 length is 17 residues. Germline values: CDR1 SEHNR, CDR2 FQNEAQ (reference sequence). This clonotype was sampled from an adult who received the AZD1222 COVID-19 vaccine. This sample comprised peripheral blood, obtained 28 days after the second AZD1222 dose. This sequence joins TRBV7-9 and TRBJ1-1; TRBD1 aligns across 11 bases. CDR3 sequence (DNA): TGTGCCAGCAGCTATCCGGGACAGGGGGGATGGGACACTGAAGCTTTCTTT. Translated, it gives CASSYPGQGGWDTEAFF.